The source of this TCR beta chain is a study of T cell responses to AZD1222 COVID-19 vaccine. Notes on the study in general: There were repertoire samples only from the period after the peak T cell response. Clonal diversity may have been underestimated in mostly white British donors.

Sequencing used immunoSEQ multiplex PCR; TCRdb keeps in-frame clones, though not all of them. The sample holds around 120,000 clones, about nine tenths seen once. About this clone itself: Antigen: not known.

Whether given at about 4 or about 12 weeks, second doses were pooled. The CDR3 has 17 amino acids. V dropped 3 bases and J dropped 10 bases, with 22 bases sitting between them. The V gene's germline CDR1 is SGHAT and CDR2 FQNNGV. The chain recombines TRBV11-2 with TRBJ1-6, with D unclear. Sequencing was performed on peripheral blood, taken 28 days after the second AZD1222 dose. The receptor comes from an adult who received the AZD1222 COVID-19 vaccine. CDR3 in DNA: TGTGCCAGCAGCTTTGGCCCTAGCATGTTAGCCAACTCACCCCTCCACTTT. Translating it yields CASSFGPSMLANSPLHF.